Below are 2 T cell receptor beta chains sequenced from a single sample in a study of OX40 agonist ivuxolimab in advanced cancers. Measured with immunoSEQ multiplex PCR; TCRdb has only the in-frame clones, and not every one. The table shows some 86,000 clones, with 90% occurring only once. This specimen consisted of CD4+ or CD8+ T cells sorted from blood, obtained in a trial of the OX40 agonist ivuxolimab. Every receptor here comes from an adult with an advanced solid tumor such as melanoma, head and neck, liver or kidney cancer.

This sequence joins TRBV2 and TRBJ1-1, with D unclear. V was trimmed by 6 bases and J by 1 base, leaving 15 bases between them. The CDR3 has 15 amino acids. CDR1 is SNHLY and CDR2 is FYNNEI in the germline V gene. The CDR3 region is CASRLDLERNTEAFF. CDR3 sequence (DNA): TGTGCCAGCAGGCTTGACCTTGAGAGGAACACTGAAGCTTTCTTT. The full variable domain, with the rest looked up from reference TRBV2 and TRBJ1-1, is EPEVTQTPSHQVTQMGQEVILRCVPISNHLYFYWYRQILGQKVEFLVSFYNNEISEKSEIFDDQFSVERPDGSNFTLKIRSTKLEDSAMYFCASRLDLERNTEAFFGQGTRLTVV.

The V gene is TRBV11-2, the J gene TRBJ1-2, with D unresolved. Germline loops: CDR1 SGHAT, CDR2 FQNNGV. This CDR3 region has 13 residues. V shed 5 bases and J shed 5 bases, with 12 bases lying between them. CDR3: CASSLGGNYGYTF. The CDR3 DNA sequence: TGTGCCAGCAGCCTGGGAGGGAATTATGGCTACACCTTC.